This T cell receptor (beta chain) was recorded in a study of cytomegalovirus exposure and HLA in healthy donors. This PCR relied on a set of 60 Vbeta primers and 13 Jbeta primers. Measured with immunoSEQ multiplex PCR; TCRdb has only the in-frame clones, and not every one. The data hold approximately 150,000 clones, with roughly three quarters observed a single time. Study-wide results and caveats: Some V segments, including TRBV6-2 and TRBV6-3, were excluded as indistinguishable. Researchers counted roughly 160 TCR beta chains as cytomegalovirus-associated. A few CMV-associated chains were confirmed in vitro to be specific for CMV antigens.

As to this clone: Its antigen remains unidentified.

The CDR3 runs to 13 residues. The V gene lost 0 bases and the J gene lost 2 bases, with 4 bases spanning the gap. The germline V gene has CDR1 SGHAT and CDR2 FQNNGV. The sequenced sample consisted of PBMCs. This TCR derives from a woman aged 50 to 60 in good health and CMV-seropositive. This chain uses TRBV11-2 with TRBJ1-1, with D uncertain. DNA for the CDR3: TGTGCCAGCAGCTTAGACAGTAACACTGAAGCTTTCTTT. Its translation: CASSLDSNTEAFF.